This T cell receptor beta chain was profiled in a study of cytomegalovirus exposure and HLA in healthy donors (dated by TCRdb to the late 2010s). Study-wide context: In an earlier analysis of several hundred of the donors, about 260 Gb of sequence data and 100 million or so unique TCR beta sequences from about 179 million T cells were reported. A later genetic analysis used genome-wide SNP genotypes for about 60% of the 666 donors, treating that subset as a discovery cohort. Among about 370 genotyped donors of the cohort, an average of approximately 240,000 unique TCR beta nucleotide sequences was sequenced per donor, of which 15% to 20% were non-productive. The genetic ancestry cluster associated with self-reported Caucasian donors included 80% to 90% of the roughly 360 genotyped donors. To predict cytomegalovirus infection status, the study combined high-throughput TCR immunosequencing, statistical association of individual TCRs with disease status, and machine learning. Rather than using new phenotypic data, the later analysis identified candidate immune exposures from TCR beta sequences and from how often those sequences occurred across donors. Every discovery cohort repertoire had been produced on one sequencing platform. The T cell repertoires of around 670 subjects were profiled by immunosequencing and related to cytomegalovirus serostatus. An earlier analysis of roughly 580 of the donors used high-throughput TCR beta sequencing to judge whether each TCR beta V gene segment behaved as functional or pseudogenic. An early release covering around 630 HLA-typed donors comprised about 310 gigabases of sequencing data and roughly 86 million unique TCR sequences. Typing coverage varied by locus: roughly 629-630 donors for A, B, C, DRB1 and DQB1; roughly 560 for DQA1; around 610 for DPA1; some 470 for DPB1. The study aimed to test whether cataloging public T cell receptors could reveal signatures of past pathogen exposure. Donor age, sex, ethnicity and CMV serostatus were collected together with the repertoire data. Along with the roughly 710-subject first cohort, a separate validation cohort of some 130 different subjects was used. To study patterns of TCR occurrence, a later analysis re-analyzed previously published TCR beta repertoires from 550 to 800 donors and added high-resolution HLA genotyping. Several DR-DQ haplotypes were handled as single units for association and clustering because linkage in the cohort was strong. HLA typing included class I and class II loci at four-digit resolution.

Regarding this clone: Its antigen is currently not known. No base quality information exists; no much larger clone differs at one position.

General study outcomes and caveats: In a later analysis, more than 15,000 TCR beta sequences were associated with specific HLA alleles at a false discovery rate of 0.05. The authors suggested that the approach could potentially be generalized to other disease states and immunological phenotypes. Because HLA typing was missing for some donors at each locus, association tests included only the typed subset. Three of the identified cytomegalovirus-associated TCR beta chains were confirmed in vitro to be specific for cytomegalovirus antigens. A group of highly shared sequence variants was considered likely to be a technical artifact of the sequencing pipeline. While some public TCRs were present in many individuals, most TCR sequences turned up only very rarely across donors. Cytomegalovirus status was reported to be diagnosed by the classifier with high specificity and sensitivity in both the original and validation cohorts. Sequencing depth was assumed to be roughly uniform across donors in the presence/absence analyses, though that assumption may not hold. In a later analysis, the rate of TCR association differed among HLA loci, with DRB1 alleles having the most associated TCRs and HLA-C alleles having the fewest. According to a later analysis, parvovirus B19, influenza, CMV and Epstein-Barr virus appeared linked to several top co-occurrence clusters. In a later genetic analysis, fewer N-insertions in productive TCRs were reported among donors in an Asian-associated ancestry cluster than the roughly 640-donor mean. A further reported finding was that TCR beta sequences accurately predicted the HLA-A and HLA-B alleles for most subjects in the first cohort. Some IMGT-functional V segments, including TRBV6-2 and TRBV6-3, could not be told apart with the 87-base-pair reads, so those segments were excluded. Broadly in line with IMGT annotations, most TCR beta V segments showed up in productive rearrangements about 87% or about 30% of the time in an earlier analysis of around 600 of the donors. Correlated functional status among segregating V segments might be attributable to linkage disequilibrium, but an unknown experimental factor could not be ruled out. Compared with equally common non-associated chains, HLA-associated TCR beta chains in a later analysis were more clonally expanded and had lower generation probabilities. Immune exposure information for the cohort was limited to CMV serostatus. This cohort had only TCR beta chains sequenced, and the lack of alpha or paired-chain data limited which features could be detected. Around 16 rarely observed V segments, including chromosome 9 orphons, were excluded from the earlier analysis of about 500 of the donors because counts were too low. In the study, 150 to 200 TCR beta chains were listed as associated with cytomegalovirus. According to a later analysis, most CMV-associated TCR beta chains appeared to be HLA-restricted, and the HLA associations seemed to be driven largely by CMV exposure. Strong co-occurrence of HLA alleles, especially DR and DQ, made assigning TCR associations to individual alleles difficult. An association between a missense DCLRE1C variant and V-gene and J-gene trimming of TCR beta chains was found in a later genetic analysis and replicated in an independent cohort.

The cohort consisted of 600 to 750 healthy bone marrow donors. Cohort members were all nominally healthy when sampled, although unrecorded immune exposures were likely present. The donor tested CMV seropositive and was one of the 289 seropositive cohort members. Every donor gave a peripheral blood sample, and the peripheral blood mononuclear cells from that sample were used for TCR beta sequencing. The Qiagen DNeasy Blood Extraction Kit was used to extract genomic DNA from the blood cell samples. The library was generated by the immunoSEQ multiplex PCR assay. For the multiplex PCR, a mixture combining 60 forward primers for TCR Vbeta segments and 13 reverse primers for TCR Jbeta segments was used. The CDR3 region of rearranged TCR beta genes was amplified from genomic DNA by a multiplex PCR assay. On the Illumina HiSeq System, the amplified TCR beta libraries were sequenced as 87-base-pair reads. The authors' analysis ran thus. A later analysis tallied around 82 million unique TCR beta chains across the 666 repertoires, and 10 million to 11 million of those chains were shared by two or more donors. A nearest-neighbor algorithm error-corrected the raw reads and collapsed the reads into unique sequences, merging closely related sequences to remove PCR and sequencing errors. CDR3 sequences were aligned to IMGT reference sequences to assign V, D and J gene segments. For a sequence to be retained, a match of at least six nucleotides was required to both a V gene segment and a J gene segment. Rearrangements were called productive when the CDR3 lacked stop codons and stayed in frame with V and J; all others were non-productive. Following IMGT convention, CDR3 was defined as the stretch from the second conserved V-encoded cysteine up to the conserved J-encoded phenylalanine. The earlier analysis of about 590 of the donors excluded sequences that lacked an unambiguous match to a single V gene segment. In an earlier analysis of 587 of the donors, a V segment was called functional when productive rearrangements were above 56.7%, and segregating when the standard deviation between donors exceeded 5%. A statistical classification framework was built for diagnosing cytomegalovirus status from the catalog of TCR beta chain sequences. In a later analysis, V and J genes were assigned by comparing TCR nucleotide sequences against IMGT/GENE-DB human TR gene sequences. The TCRdist pipeline was used in a later analysis to assign CDR3 sequences and most-parsimonious VDJ recombination scenarios. In a later analysis, each TCR beta chain was defined by its CDR3 amino acid sequence together with its V-gene family, and reads lacking a unique V-gene family were excluded. To address suspected cross-contamination and a sequencing artifact, a later analysis removed roughly 580 highly shared, low-generation-probability nucleotide sequences. For each public chain, a later analysis derived a clonal expansion index from normalized ranks of inferred template counts within each repertoire. In a later analysis, generation probabilities were computed using a VDJ recombination model fitted to out-of-frame rearrangements, and the results were checked against IGoR. A later analysis scored TCR-TCR, TCR-HLA and TCR-CMV co-occurrence with hypergeometric tests, applying a repertoire-size bias correction to TCR pairs. In a later analysis, false discovery rates were estimated by permuting HLA or CMV assignments 20 times. In a later analysis, co-occurring TCRs were grouped using DBSCAN, with TCRdist sequence similarity added in when clustering inside HLA-allele-positive subsets. Repertoires with fewer than 30,000 or more than 120,000 public chains, plus five repertoires with anomalous nucleotide sharing, were excluded from co-occurrence clustering. TCRdb limited this immuneACCESS table to in-frame rearrangements with V and J called. A share of clones is missing; checked studies link under half to unresolved V genes, and the rest is unexplained. The DNA was the basis for D and trimming; V, J and clone size are from that table. The table for this sample lists roughly 130,000 clones; just under 75% of them were counted only once. Of the sample, 6.6% falls within the top ten clones.

The germline ends are 18 bases apart after V is trimmed by 3 bases and J by 5 bases. The CDR3 runs 15 amino acids, cysteine and phenylalanine included. Only CDR3 DNA remains: 45 bases, in frame from the first base. The CDR1 and CDR2 encoded by the germline V gene (reference sequence) are GTSNPN and SVGIG. In this chain, TRBV30 is recombined with TRBJ2-3; TRBD2 might be the D gene, on 6 matching bases. The sample comprised PBMCs. The TCR sequence derives from a man in his forties in good health and CMV-seropositive. The CDR3 protein sequence reads: CAWRNRGTSGDTQYF. The sequenced DNA is TGTGCCTGGAGGAATCGCGGGACCTCAGGAGATACGCAGTATTTT.